Detailed here is one TCR beta chain. This sample was taken from a study of blood T cell repertoires in COVID-19. Overall study: Samples taken during acute and convalescent COVID-19 were collected in the United States, Italy and Spain. The analysed material was cDNA or gDNA that came from T cells, B-cell-depleted T cells, or PBMCs.

V was pared by 2 bases and J by 7 bases, with 15 bases of the junction left unmatched. CDR3 length: 19 amino acids. Germline CDR1 MNHEY, CDR2 SVGEGT. Authors' data handling: Estimated nucleated cell counts came from reference gene primer amplification. Repertoires were generated with immunoSEQ multiplex PCR, while TCRdb's copy carries only in-frame clones and drops some. The V and J calls and the clone size are those of that table, but D and trimming were determined from the DNA. Of about 94,000 clones in the sample, approximately 89% were seen once. This receptor was taken from a human donor with acute or convalescent COVID-19. The donor label of this sample is uncertain. Material for sequencing was peripheral blood. J is TRBJ2-1 and V is TRBV6-2 or TRBV6-3; 12 bases align to TRBD2. The CDR3 nucleotides read TGTGCCAGCAGTTACCCTACTAGCGGGGGGACCCCCCCGAGGAATGAGCAGTTCTTC. Translation: CASSYPTSGGTPPRNEQFF.